This TCR beta chain appears in the sequencing data of a study of T-cell memory formation after mild COVID-19. Overall study: For the most part, TCR clusters were specific to one donor.

At least ten counts were recorded for this clonotype. Its antigen is not identified. Germline-derived CDR1 and CDR2 are MGHRA and YSYEKL. The CDR3 length is 16 residues. Losses at the gene ends were 1 base for V and 1 base for J; bases not matched to a gene: 1. Study-level results: Pre-infection memory showed some responding clones, and this suggested that cross-reactive memory joined. Mainly CM and EM harbored the contracting CD4+ clones; mainly EMRA harbored the CD8+ ones.

TCRdb itself ran the 5' RACE reads through MiXCR, one entry per CDR3 protein. The sample records 500,000 to 650,000 distinct CDR3 sequences, less than 25% being singletons. Source material: PBMCs or a T cell subset sorted from them (not recorded which). The chain employs TRBV4-1 and TRBJ2-5; 12 bases are shared with TRBD1. This TCR was sampled from an adult woman who had mild COVID-19 (a few samples of this study predate the infection). Cell type and time point are not known. The CDR3 loop is CASSQGDRGPQETQYF. CDR3 nucleotides: TGCGCCAGCAGCCAAGGGGACAGGGGGCCCCAAGAGACCCAGTACTTC.